One and the same sample provided the 16 T cell receptor beta chains below, sequenced in a study of blood T cells in healthy people across ages. Primers used in a second PCR of about 6 to 11 cycles were a sample-barcoded 5' primer and a J-beta primer mix. MiXCR, applied by TCRdb to the 5' RACE reads, yields one record per CDR3 protein. The top ten clones hold 11% of a sample with 1.5 million to 2 million distinct CDR3 sequences, roughly 30% of them seen once. Specimen: blood. The receptor source for this set is a young woman in good health.

This rearrangement joins TRBV5-1 to TRBJ2-1, with D uncertain. Trimming took off 3 bases at V and 6 bases at J, with 10 bases between the two ends. Germline V gene lookup returns CDR1 SGHRS and CDR2 YFSETQ. This CDR3 spans 13 amino acids. The CDR3 region is CASSWLYGNEQFF. CDR3 coding DNA: TGCGCCAGCAGCTGGCTGTACGGCAATGAGCAGTTCTTC.

This clonotype was observed many times. The genes are TRBV7-9 and TRBJ1-2; 10 bases map to TRBD1. The J segment lost 10 bases and the V segment lost 3 bases, leaving 2 bases of the junction unmatched. Germline V gene sequence: CDR1 SEHNR, CDR2 FQNEAQ (reference sequence). This CDR3 comprises 12 residues. CDR3 in DNA: TGTGCCAGCAGCTTCGGACAGGGGGACTACACCTTC. This sequence encodes CASSFGQGDYTF.

The chain joins TRBV4-1 to TRBJ2-3; weak D call: TRBD2 (6 bases). Trimming shortened V by 4 bases and J by 2 bases, and 16 bases separated the two germline ends. Germline CDR1 and CDR2: MGHRA and YSYEKL. This CDR3 region has 16 residues. The CDR3 sequence: CASSLSFGGDTDTQYF. For the CDR3, the DNA is TGCGCCAGCAGCCTGAGTTTTGGCGGGGACACAGATACGCAGTATTTT.

This sequence joins TRBV7-9 and TRBJ2-1, with 8 bases aligning to TRBD2. The CDR3 runs to 17 residues. The junction had 17 bases not matched to a gene; V was cut back by 5 bases and J by 8 bases. In germline, CDR1 is SEHNR, CDR2 FQNEAQ (reference sequence). The CDR3 DNA is TGTGCCAGCAGCCCACCCATGGCGGGGGGCTCCCTTGATGAGCAGTTCTTC. Translated: CASSPPMAGGSLDEQFF.

The CDR3, as DNA: TGTGCCAGCAGTGTTGACCTCTCAGGGCGCTATGGCTACACCTTC. Amino acid sequence: CASSVDLSGRYGYTF. This chain joins TRBV2 and TRBJ1-2, with D possibly TRBD1 on 5 matching bases. The CDR3 extends over 15 amino acids. CDR1 and CDR2 from the germline V gene are SNHLY and FYNNEI. With 4 bases removed from V and 4 bases from J, the gap between germline ends came to 16 bases.

This chain uses TRBV6-6 with TRBJ1-1; D remains unclear. The CDR3 runs 13 residues. Trimming stripped 8 bases from V and 3 bases from J, with 13 bases between. CDR1 is MNHNY and CDR2 is SVGAGI in the germline V gene (reference sequence). Here the CDR3 reads CASATQSDTEAFF. The CDR3 DNA follows: TGTGCCAGCGCCACACAGTCGGACACTGAAGCTTTCTTT.

This clonotype was counted a few times. The genes are TRBV3-1 and TRBJ2-1; possible D gene TRBD2, 7 bases. CDR3 length equals 17 residues. CDR1 and CDR2 from the germline V gene are LGHDT and YNNKEL (reference sequence). V dropped 2 bases and J dropped 8 bases, with 22 bases sitting between them. Written as DNA, the CDR3 is TGTGCCAGCAGCCAAAGGGGGACGGGGGGCCCTCATCATGAGCAGTTCTTC. Its translation is CASSQRGTGGPHHEQFF.

The rearrangement joins TRBV7-3 to TRBJ2-4; no reliable D call. In germline, CDR1 is SGHTA, CDR2 FQGTGA. Trimming shortened V by 5 bases and J by 4 bases, and 18 bases separated the two germline ends. The CDR3 spans 16 residues. CDR3 in amino acids: CASSIGRVGRKNIQYF. The CDR3 bases are TGTGCCAGCAGCATCGGACGAGTGGGCCGGAAAAACATTCAGTACTTC.

The rearrangement links TRBV4-1 to TRBJ2-6; tentatively, D is TRBD1 or TRBD2 (5 bases each). This CDR3 spans 20 amino acids. Germline CDR1 is MGHRA and CDR2 is YSYEKL. V lost 3 bases, J lost 0 bases, and 21 bases lay in between. The DNA for the CDR3 is TGCGCCAGCAGCCACGGAAGATATCGGGGCCCGGGCTCTGGGGCCAACGTCCTGACTTTC. This sequence encodes CASSHGRYRGPGSGANVLTF.

V gene TRBV7-9 combines with J gene TRBJ1-1; 7 bases are a match to TRBD1. V lost 5 bases to trimming and J lost 3 bases; unmatched junction nucleotides: 9. The CDR3 is made up of 15 amino acids. Germline assignment: CDR1 SEHNR and CDR2 FQNEAQ (reference sequence). The CDR3, as DNA: TGTGCCAGCAGCCCGGGGGGACAGAGTTACACTGAAGCTTTCTTT. Its translation: CASSPGGQSYTEAFF.

The chain employs TRBV4-1 and TRBJ2-5; D remains unclear. This CDR3 is built from 15 residues. V gave up 0 bases and J gave up 2 bases, with 10 bases separating them. From germline, CDR1 is MGHRA and CDR2 YSYEKL. In nucleotides, the CDR3 is TGCGCCAGCAGCCAAGATCAATGGGTGCAAGAGACCCAGTACTTC. Translated, it gives CASSQDQWVQETQYF.

In its sample, this clonotype was seen a few times. The V and J genes are TRBV11-2 and TRBJ2-3; the D is unclear. The V end was cut by 3 bases, the J end by 0 bases, with 13 bases between. Germline V gene data show CDR1 as SGHAT and CDR2 as FQNNGV. The CDR3 consists of 16 residues. The CDR3 protein is CASSFHLRSSTDTQYF. The CDR3 region has the DNA TGTGCCAGCAGCTTCCACCTTAGGTCTAGCACAGATACGCAGTATTTT.

With respect to this clonotype: This may come from a read error, since a much larger clone is one base off. V is TRBV5-1 and J is TRBJ2-5; D perhaps matches TRBD1 (7 bases). V was cut by 4 bases and J by 0 bases, with 19 bases left in between. CDR3 length equals 17 residues. Germline lookup yields CDR1 SGHRS and CDR2 YFSETQ. CDR3 DNA sequence: TGCGCCAGCAGCCTCCTCGGCGGGACAGAGTACCAAGAGACCCAGTACTTC. Translating it yields CASSLLGGTEYQETQYF.

This clonotype showed up just a few times. This may be a read error: a much more frequent sequence differs by one nucleotide. The chain couples TRBV29-1 to TRBJ2-3; perhaps TRBD2 as D (6 bases). The germline V gene encodes CDR1 SQVTM and CDR2 ANQGSEA. The CDR3 contains 12 residues. V was shortened by 8 bases and J by 4 bases, with 13 bases between the two germline ends. The CDR3 nucleotides are TGCAGCCTTAGCGGAGGCGCAGATACGCAGTATTTT. It codes for CSLSGGADTQYF.

This clonotype has ten or more counts. This chain joins TRBV29-1 and TRBJ2-1, with a tentative D call TRBD2 (6 bases). Germline V gene lookup returns CDR1 SQVTM and CDR2 ANQGSEA. The length of the CDR3 is 13 residues. V was trimmed by 6 bases and J by 8 bases, leaving 17 bases between them. Written as DNA, the CDR3 is TGCAGCGTCGTTCCCGGAGGGGTCGATGAGCAGTTCTTC. It codes for CSVVPGGVDEQFF.

This clonotype was seen many times. The chain uses TRBV10-3 and TRBJ1-2; tentative D call: TRBD1 (6 bases). This CDR3 is 14 amino acids long. V shed 3 bases and J shed 4 bases, with 12 bases lying between them. The germline gives CDR1 ENHRY, CDR2 SYGVKD. CDR3: CAISDRGAGYGYTF. The CDR3 region has the DNA TGTGCCATCAGTGACCGGGGGGCAGGCTATGGCTACACCTTC.